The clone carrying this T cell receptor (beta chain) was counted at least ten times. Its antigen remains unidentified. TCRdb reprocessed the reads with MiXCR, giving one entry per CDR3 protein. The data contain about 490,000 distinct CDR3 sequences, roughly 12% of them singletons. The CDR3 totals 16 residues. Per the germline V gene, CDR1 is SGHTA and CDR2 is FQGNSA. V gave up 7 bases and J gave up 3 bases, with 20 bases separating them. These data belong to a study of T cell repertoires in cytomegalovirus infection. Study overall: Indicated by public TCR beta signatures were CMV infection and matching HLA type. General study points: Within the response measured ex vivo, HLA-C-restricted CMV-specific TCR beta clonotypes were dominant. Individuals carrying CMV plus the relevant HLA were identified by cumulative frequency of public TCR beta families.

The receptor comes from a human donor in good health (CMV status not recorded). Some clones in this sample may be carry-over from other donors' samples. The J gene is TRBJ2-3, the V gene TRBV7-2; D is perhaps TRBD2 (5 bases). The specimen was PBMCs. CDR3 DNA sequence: TGTGCCAGCACCTCTCGGACTCCCCCTAGAACAGATACGCAGTATTTT. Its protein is CASTSRTPPRTDTQYF.